The table lists the clone carrying this T cell receptor beta chain with a few counts. Cells sorted as Tregs were CD4+, CD25+ and CD127-/low. The V end was cut by 7 bases, the J end by 2 bases, with 11 bases between. Germline lookup yields CDR1 MNHEY and CDR2 SVGAGI. The CDR3 contains 14 residues. Constant-region reverse primers amplified full-length variable regions, followed by semi-nested Nested Universal Primer A PCR. TCRdb recomputed calls from the 5' RACE reads with MiXCR, one row per CDR3 protein. The table has under 9,500 distinct CDR3 sequences, about half seen once. This clonotype originated in a female donor with breast cancer. V usage is TRBV6-5 and J usage is TRBJ1-4; weak D call: TRBD1 (6 bases). Material for sequencing was Tregs sorted from a lymph node. The DNA of the CDR3 is TGTGCCAGCAACCAGGGGATCACTAATGAAAAACTGTTTTTT. Residues: CASNQGITNEKLFF.